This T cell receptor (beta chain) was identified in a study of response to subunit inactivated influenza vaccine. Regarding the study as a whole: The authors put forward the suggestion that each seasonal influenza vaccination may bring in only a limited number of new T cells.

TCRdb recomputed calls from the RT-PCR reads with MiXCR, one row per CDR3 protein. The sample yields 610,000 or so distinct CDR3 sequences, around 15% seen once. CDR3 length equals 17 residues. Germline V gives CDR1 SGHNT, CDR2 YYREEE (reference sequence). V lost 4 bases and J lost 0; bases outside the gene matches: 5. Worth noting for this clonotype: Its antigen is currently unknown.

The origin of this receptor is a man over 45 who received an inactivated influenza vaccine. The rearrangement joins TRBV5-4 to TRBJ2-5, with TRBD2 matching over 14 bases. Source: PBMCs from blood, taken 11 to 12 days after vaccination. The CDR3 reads CASSPGTSGSNQETQYF. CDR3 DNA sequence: TGTGCCAGCAGCCCCGGGACTAGCGGGAGTAACCAAGAGACCCAGTACTTC.